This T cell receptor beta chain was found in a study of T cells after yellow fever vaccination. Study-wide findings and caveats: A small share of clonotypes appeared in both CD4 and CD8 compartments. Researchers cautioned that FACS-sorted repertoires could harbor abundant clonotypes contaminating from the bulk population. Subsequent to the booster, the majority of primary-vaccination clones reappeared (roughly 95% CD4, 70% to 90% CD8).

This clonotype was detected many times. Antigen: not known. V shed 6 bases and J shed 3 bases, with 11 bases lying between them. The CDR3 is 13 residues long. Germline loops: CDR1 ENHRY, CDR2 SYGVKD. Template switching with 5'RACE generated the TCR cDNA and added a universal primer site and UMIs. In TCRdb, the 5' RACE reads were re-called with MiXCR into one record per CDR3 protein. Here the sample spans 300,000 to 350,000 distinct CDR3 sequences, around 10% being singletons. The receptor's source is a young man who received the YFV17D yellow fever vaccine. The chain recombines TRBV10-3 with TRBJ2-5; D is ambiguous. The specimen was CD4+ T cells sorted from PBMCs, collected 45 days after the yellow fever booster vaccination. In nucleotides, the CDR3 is TGTGCCATCAGCCGGTCTAGTGAAGAGACCCAGTACTTC. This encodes CAISRSSEETQYF.